This TCR beta chain came from a study of T cells in Graves' hyperthyroidism and ophthalmopathy. With respect to this clonotype: No antigen is known for it.

Amplified regions were TCR beta CDR3 sequences from RNA transcripts. When the TCR CDR3 underwent first-round RT-PCR, the HTBI primer set was used. TCRdb re-derived calls from the multiplex PCR reads in MiXCR, one entry per CDR3 protein. Found here are over 45,000 distinct CDR3 sequences, less than 50% of them singletons; the top ten hold around an eighth. V lost 0 bases, J lost 5 bases, and 3 bases stayed unmatched. CDR1 is SGHVS and CDR2 is FQNEAQ in the germline V gene. The CDR3 has 14 amino acids. Points from the study as a whole: The blood repertoire included most of the expanded thyroid clonotypes above 0.001. It was a median around 6 months before onset that the model predicted ophthalmopathy.

The clonotype comes from a woman aged 30 to 39 with Graves' ophthalmopathy. Specimen: blood. V and J are TRBV7-8 and TRBJ2-5, with TRBD2 matching over 7 bases. The CDR3 sequence: CASSLAGGRETQYF. The CDR3 bases are TGTGCCAGCAGCTTAGCGGGAGGGCGGGAGACCCAGTACTTC. Full variable domain (outside the CDR3, taken from reference TRBV7-8 and TRBJ2-5): GAGVSQSPRYKVAKRGQDVALRCDPISGHVSLFWYQQALGQGPEFLTYFQNEAQLDKSGLPSDRFFAERPEGSVSTLKIQRTQQEDSAVYLCASSLAGGRETQYFGPGTRLLVL.